This TCR beta chain was sequenced for a study of cytomegalovirus exposure and HLA in healthy donors. Study results and limitations: Most TCR beta V segments were productive about 90% or about 30% of the time in an earlier analysis. In a later analysis, TCR association rates varied by HLA locus: DRB1 most, HLA-C fewest.

The primer mix had 60 Vbeta and 13 Jbeta primers. TCRdb's table, derived via immunoSEQ multiplex PCR, lists solely in-frame clones and lacks some. The table records approximately 200,000 clones, more than 70% of them present only once. Germline-derived CDR1 and CDR2 are MDHEN and SYDVKM. Trimming shortened V by 6 bases and J by 8 bases, and 16 bases separated the two germline ends. The CDR3 sequence is 13 residues long. This clone has a handful of counts. Its antigen is currently unknown. Sequencing used PBMCs. The clonotype was recovered from a human donor in good health. The chain joins TRBV28 to TRBJ1-2, with a tentative D call TRBD1 (6 bases). The CDR3 DNA is TGTGCCAGCAGATTAGGGGGGGCTGGGGGCTACACCTTC. As protein: CASRLGGAGGYTF.